These 8 T cell receptor beta chains share one sample of origin, sequenced in a study of blood T cell repertoires in COVID-19. Clones were read by immunoSEQ multiplex PCR, and TCRdb kept only the in-frame ones, dropping some. In the table there are around 250,000 clones, about 91% of which are singletons. Sequencing input: PBMCs or T cells enriched from blood (not recorded which). These receptors originate from a woman in her 40s with acute COVID-19.

The chain combines TRBV9 with TRBJ1-6; D is undetermined. Trimming took off 0 bases at V and 9 bases at J, with 10 bases between the two ends. Per germline, CDR1 SGDLS and CDR2 YYNGEE. This CDR3 is built from 14 residues. Here the CDR3 reads CASSVALSTSPLHF. The DNA of the CDR3 is TGTGCCAGCAGCGTAGCTCTGAGTACTTCACCCCTCCACTTT. The full variable domain, in which reference TRBV9 and TRBJ1-6 provide the parts outside the CDR3, is DSGVTQTPKHLITATGQRVTLRCSPRSGDLSVYWYQQSLDQGLQFLIQYYNGEERAKGNILERFSAQQFPDLHSELNLSSLELGDSALYFCASSVALSTSPLHFGNGTRLTVT.

The V call is TRBV28, the J call TRBJ2-7; D is undetermined. The CDR3 sequence is 16 residues long. Germline V gene lookup returns CDR1 MDHEN and CDR2 SYDVKM. V lost 4 bases to trimming and J lost 5 bases, with 21 bases between them. This CDR3 reads CASSSPHAPHYDEQYF. DNA of the CDR3: TGTGCCAGCAGTTCCCCCCACGCGCCCCACTACGACGAGCAGTACTTC.

The chain has TRBV5-4 and TRBJ2-1, with 9 bases lining up with TRBD2. Germline V gene sequence: CDR1 SGHNT, CDR2 YYREEE (reference sequence). The trim removed 4 bases at V and 7 bases at J, leaving 9 bases unmatched. The CDR3 length is 15 residues. The DNA for the CDR3 is TGTGCCAGCAGCCCCCTAGGGCGGGAGGGGAATGAGCAGTTCTTC. This sequence encodes CASSPLGREGNEQFF.

This chain uses TRBV19 with TRBJ2-1; D is unresolved. V was trimmed by 2 bases and J by 0 bases, leaving 5 bases between them. The CDR3 covers 14 residues. Germline CDR1 is LNHDA and CDR2 is SQIVND (reference sequence). The CDR3 sequence is CASSIWSSYNEQFF. The CDR3 region has the DNA TGTGCCAGTAGTATATGGAGCTCCTACAATGAGCAGTTCTTC.

This clone was counted a few times. The V call is TRBV7-3, the J call TRBJ2-7; 8 positions match TRBD2. V lost 5 bases, J lost 3 bases, and 9 bases stayed unmatched. Germline lookup yields CDR1 SGHTA and CDR2 FQGTGA. The CDR3 covers 15 residues. The CDR3 sequence: CASSPGAGGGYEQYF. For the CDR3, the DNA is TGTGCCAGCAGCCCAGGGGCGGGAGGCGGCTACGAGCAGTACTTC.

The chain couples TRBV12-3 or TRBV12-4 to TRBJ1-2; D unresolved. V lost 4 bases and J 2 bases, leaving 8 bases between the germline ends. This CDR3 has 13 residues. This chain's CDR3 is CASSYGRNYGYTF. CDR3 coding DNA: TGTGCCAGCAGTTATGGCAGAAACTATGGCTACACCTTC.

A single count supports this clone. V is TRBV5-6 and J is TRBJ1-6; 9 nucleotides agree with TRBD1. CDR1 SGHDT and CDR2 YYEEEE come from the germline V gene. This CDR3 contains 15 residues. Trimming removed 3 bases from V and 9 bases from J; junction bases left unmatched: 7. The CDR3 loop is CASSWTGVVGSPLHF. In DNA form, the CDR3 reads TGTGCCAGCAGCTGGACAGGGGTTGTTGGTTCACCCCTCCACTTT.

V gene TRBV7-2 combines with J gene TRBJ1-1; D gene uncertain. Per germline, CDR1 SGHTA and CDR2 FQGNSA. The V end lost 5 bases, the J end lost 1 base, and 14 bases lay between the germline ends. This CDR3 has 15 residues. In DNA form, the CDR3 reads TGTGCCAGCAGCCTCAACTGGAGAACGAACACTGAAGCTTTCTTT. This gives the protein CASSLNWRTNTEAFF.